Presented here are 32 T cell receptor beta chains from one specimen sequenced in a study of regulatory and conventional T cells in RAG deficiency. The method was immunoSEQ multiplex PCR; TCRdb's version includes in-frame clones alone and lacks a portion of them. The sample yields some 9,000 clones, around 84% seen once. These data were also reused for a study on regulatory T cells. As that study records: Amplification used 52 TRBV primers and 13 TRBJ primers.

The specimen was CD8+ T cells sorted from blood. These receptor sequences come from a human donor in good health.

The rearrangement joins TRBV2 to TRBJ1-3; tentatively, D is TRBD1 (6 bases). The germline V gene encodes CDR1 SNHLY and CDR2 FYNNEI. The CDR3 covers 15 residues. V gave up 4 bases and J gave up 3 bases, with 13 bases separating them. CDR3 sequence (DNA): TGTGCCAGCAGTGGCGACAGGTTGATTGGAAACACCATATATTTT. Translated: CASSGDRLIGNTIYF. The complete variable domain, with remaining parts taken from reference TRBV2 and TRBJ1-3, reads EPEVTQTPSHQVTQMGQEVILRCVPISNHLYFYWYRQILGQKVEFLVSFYNNEISEKSEIFDDQFSVERPDGSNFTLKIRSTKLEDSAMYFCASSGDRLIGNTIYFGEGSWLTVV.

This chain connects TRBV5-5 to TRBJ2-7; maybe TRBD1 (6 bases). Germline V CDR1 and CDR2: SGHKS, YYEKEE (reference sequence). With 2 bases removed from V and 6 bases from J, the gap between germline ends came to 15 bases. This CDR3 comprises 14 residues. CDR3 region: CASSFMDRSPEQYF. CDR3 coding DNA: TGTGCCAGCAGCTTTATGGACAGATCCCCCGAGCAGTACTTC. The variable domain in full, completed from reference TRBV5-5 and TRBJ2-7, reads DAGVTQSPTHLIKTRGQQVTLRCSPISGHKSVSWYQQVLGQGPQFIFQYYEKEERGRGNFPDRFSARQFPNYSSELNVNALLLGDSALYLCASSFMDRSPEQYFGPGTRLTVT.

A few counts support this clone. This chain uses TRBV6-1 with TRBJ2-2; possible D gene TRBD1, 6 bases. The V end was cut by 4 bases, the J end by 10 bases, with 16 bases between. Looked up from germline, CDR1 is MNHNS and CDR2 is SASEGT. This CDR3 has 14 residues. The CDR3 DNA reads as TGTGCCAGCAGTGGAGTAACAGGGTGGGAGGAGCTGTTTTTT. The encoded protein is CASSGVTGWEELFF.

The V gene is TRBV19, the J gene TRBJ2-5, with TRBD2 matching over 7 bases. The DNA end favors TRBJ2-7, so the J call may be wrong. The CDR3 contains 16 residues. Germline V gives CDR1 LNHDA, CDR2 SQIVND (reference sequence). The CDR3 DNA sequence: TGTGCCAGTAGTATGTTCGGCGGGGGTGCTTCGGTCGAGCAGTACTTC. Its protein product is CASSMFGGGASVEQYF.

This chain joins TRBV4-1 and TRBJ2-1, with 9 bases fitting TRBD1. The CDR3 extends over 18 amino acids. J was trimmed by 4 bases and V by 0 bases; bases with no gene match: 10. Germline V gene data show CDR1 as MGHRA and CDR2 as YSYEKL. CDR3 loop: CASSQDGGTGRVYNEQFF. CDR3 DNA: TGCGCCAGCAGCCAAGATGGAGGGACAGGGAGGGTATACAATGAGCAGTTCTTC.

DNA of the CDR3: TGCGCCAGCAGCCCACCGGATGTTCAAGAGACCCAGTACTTC. Protein: CASSPPDVQETQYF. The chain is built from TRBV5-1 and TRBJ2-5; D gene uncertain. Germline loops: CDR1 SGHRS, CDR2 YFSETQ. The germline V and J ends were trimmed by 4 bases and 2 bases, with 12 bases remaining between them. The CDR3 is made up of 14 amino acids.

The chain employs TRBV7-8 and TRBJ1-5; the D is unclear. The germline V gene has CDR1 SGHVS and CDR2 FQNEAQ. V dropped 1 base and J dropped 5 bases, with 15 bases sitting between them. The CDR3 consists of 16 residues. The CDR3 coding sequence is TGTGCCAGCAGCTTAGACGTTAAATGGAAAGATCAGCCCCAGCATTTT. Amino acid sequence: CASSLDVKWKDQPQHF.

This rearrangement joins TRBV5-4 to TRBJ2-1; perhaps TRBD2 as D (5 bases). V lost 5 bases to trimming and J lost 5 bases, with 8 bases between them. Germline CDR1 reads SGHNT; CDR2 reads YYREEE (reference sequence). This CDR3 is 12 amino acids long. The CDR3 reads CASRRGNNEQFF. The CDR3 DNA follows: TGTGCCAGCAGACGAGGGAACAATGAGCAGTTCTTC.

For this clone: A much bigger clone sits one base away, suggesting this may be a read error. The same CDR3 can be traced to other DNA sequences in this sample. V usage is TRBV13 and J usage is TRBJ2-5; D is undetermined. CDR3 size: 13 residues. Germline V CDR1 and CDR2: PRHDT, FYEKMQ (reference sequence). The ends were cut back, 5 bases at V and 5 bases at J, with 12 bases in the middle. CDR3 nucleotides: TGTGCCAGCAGCCTCCCATCCCGGGAGACCCAGTACTTC. Translating it yields CASSLPSRETQYF.

The V gene is TRBV2, the J gene TRBJ2-1; D is perhaps TRBD2 (6 bases). Germline CDR1 reads SNHLY; CDR2 reads FYNNEI. V lost 4 bases and J lost 4, with 8 bases in between. The length of the CDR3 is 13 residues. The chain's CDR3 is CASSVGGYNEQFF. The CDR3 nucleotides read TGTGCCAGCAGTGTGGGGGGTTACAATGAGCAGTTCTTC. Full variable domain (missing parts from reference TRBV2 and TRBJ2-1): EPEVTQTPSHQVTQMGQEVILRCVPISNHLYFYWYRQILGQKVEFLVSFYNNEISEKSEIFDDQFSVERPDGSNFTLKIRSTKLEDSAMYFCASSVGGYNEQFFGPGTRLTVL.

This clone was seen just once. The rearrangement joins TRBV6-1 to TRBJ2-1; D not resolved. The V end was cut by 4 bases, the J end by 6 bases, with 7 bases between. Germline CDR1 is MNHNS and CDR2 is SASEGT. The CDR3 contains 12 residues. CDR3 nucleotides: TGTGCCAGCAGTGGGCCTTTCAATGAGCAGTTCTTC. This encodes CASSGPFNEQFF.

V is TRBV5-1 and J is TRBJ2-4; D not certain. Germline V gene lookup returns CDR1 SGHRS and CDR2 YFSETQ. The CDR3 totals 14 residues. Trimming left V 6 bases short and J 0 bases short, with 10 bases between. The CDR3 sequence is CASIPGLAKNIQYF. CDR3 DNA sequence: TGCGCCAGCATACCCGGGTTAGCCAAAAACATTCAGTACTTC.

The rearrangement joins TRBV6-6 to TRBJ2-1, with a tentative D call TRBD2 (6 bases). Germline assignment: CDR1 MNHNY and CDR2 SVGAGI (reference sequence). The V gene lost 6 bases and the J gene lost 0 bases, with 15 bases spanning the gap. The CDR3 sequence is 16 residues long. This CDR3 reads CASSPGLGGSYNEQFF. The CDR3 bases are TGTGCCAGCAGCCCCGGCCTGGGGGGCTCCTACAATGAGCAGTTCTTC.

The V gene is TRBV7-9, the J gene TRBJ1-4; no clear D gene. This CDR3 has 14 residues. CDR1 is SEHNR, CDR2 FQNEAQ, per germline (reference sequence). The V and J ends lost 1 base and 2 bases respectively, with 5 bases between them. CDR3 bases: TGTGCCAGCAGCTTAGGGGTTACTAATGAAAAACTGTTTTTT. This sequence encodes CASSLGVTNEKLFF.

The V and J genes are TRBV10-2 and TRBJ1-2; possibly TRBD1 for D (5 bases). V was trimmed by 2 bases and J by 6 bases, leaving 10 bases between them. Germline CDR1 reads WSHSY; CDR2 reads SAAADI. The CDR3 runs 13 residues. CDR3 region: CASSEGATDGYTF. The CDR3 DNA sequence: TGCGCCAGCAGTGAGGGGGCTACGGATGGCTACACCTTC.

The chain uses TRBV19 and TRBJ2-7, with D hard to call. With 0 bases removed from V and 0 bases from J, the gap between germline ends came to 9 bases. The germline gives CDR1 LNHDA, CDR2 SQIVND (reference sequence). The CDR3 totals 15 residues. The CDR3 reads CASSIDAVSSYEQYF. The CDR3 region has the DNA TGTGCCAGTAGTATAGACGCGGTTAGCTCCTACGAGCAGTACTTC.

The J gene is TRBJ2-7, the V gene TRBV4-2; D possibly uses TRBD1 or TRBD2 (5 bases each). The CDR3 sequence is 17 residues long. Germline assignment: CDR1 LGHNA and CDR2 YNFKEQ. Trimming left V 2 bases short and J 0 bases short, with 17 bases between. DNA of the CDR3: TGTGCCAGCAGCCAAAACCGGGACCTTTTCAGCTCCTACGAGCAGTACTTC. Its translation is CASSQNRDLFSSYEQYF.

The rearrangement joins TRBV11-2 to TRBJ2-5, with 7 bases fitting TRBD2. The germline V gene encodes CDR1 SGHAT and CDR2 FQNNGV. CDR3 length: 15 residues. Trimming at V came to 7 bases and at J to 1 base, leaving 9 bases not matched to a gene. The CDR3 region has the DNA TGTGCCAGCAAAGGGGCGGGAGTGTCCCAAGAGACCCAGTACTTC. This translates into CASKGAGVSQETQYF.

This clone showed up just a few times. The chain is built from TRBV9 and TRBJ2-2; D unresolved. Germline V gene lookup returns CDR1 SGDLS and CDR2 YYNGEE. The CDR3 has 14 amino acids. Trimming left V 0 bases short and J 10 bases short, with 13 bases between. CDR3 coding DNA: TGTGCCAGCAGCGTAGAGGAGTCACCCCAGGAGCTGTTTTTT. Translated, it gives CASSVEESPQELFF.

This clone was observed a handful of times. The CDR3 nucleotides read TGCGCCAGCAGCCAAGGCCAGACCTACGAGCAGTACTTC. This gives the protein CASSQGQTYEQYF. V is TRBV4-1 and J is TRBJ2-7; no firm D call. CDR1 is MGHRA, CDR2 YSYEKL, per germline. V lost 1 base and J lost 2, with 6 bases in between. This CDR3 comprises 13 residues.

The gene calls are TRBV5-1 and TRBJ1-1, with 10 bases matching TRBD1. Germline V gives CDR1 SGHRS, CDR2 YFSETQ. The CDR3 sequence is 15 residues long. With 3 bases clipped from V and 3 bases from J, the junction kept 5 bases outside the gene matches. Here the CDR3 reads CASSYLGQGDTEAFF. CDR3 nucleotides: TGCGCCAGCAGCTACCTCGGACAGGGGGACACTGAAGCTTTCTTT.

A few counts support this clone. The same CDR3 is also encoded by other DNA sequences in this sample. The chain couples TRBV6-6 to TRBJ2-7; D perhaps matches TRBD1 (6 bases). The CDR3 extends over 15 amino acids. The germline V and J ends were trimmed by 5 bases and 1 base, with 15 bases remaining between them. Per germline, CDR1 MNHNY and CDR2 SVGAGI (reference sequence). The CDR3 reads CASSTGTTLSYEQYF. In nucleotides, the CDR3 is TGTGCCAGCAGTACCGGGACAACGTTGTCCTACGAGCAGTACTTC.

The genes are TRBV30 and TRBJ1-6; 7 nucleotides agree with TRBD1. CDR1 GTSNPN and CDR2 SVGIG come from the germline V gene (reference sequence). V lost 3 bases, J lost 10 bases, and 12 bases stayed unmatched. The CDR3 is 15 residues long. The CDR3 DNA follows: TGTGCCTGGAGAGCATCGACAGGGAGCAACTCACCCCTCCACTTT. This encodes CAWRASTGSNSPLHF.

The rearrangement uses TRBV6-5 and TRBJ2-6; D is unclear. V lost 5 bases to trimming and J lost 1 base, with 9 bases between them. The CDR3 is 15 residues long. The V gene's germline CDR1 is MNHEY and CDR2 SVGAGI. The CDR3 protein is CASSVQLSGANVLTF. The CDR3 DNA sequence: TGTGCCAGCAGTGTACAGCTATCTGGGGCCAACGTCCTGACTTTC.

This chain links TRBV6-5 with TRBJ1-1; 9 positions match TRBD1. The length of the CDR3 is 14 residues. The germline gives CDR1 MNHEY, CDR2 SVGAGI. After removal of 6 bases from V and 4 bases from J, the junction contained 6 bases not matched to a gene. CDR3 coding DNA: TGTGCCAGCAGACTACAGGGGGCGACCACTGAAGCTTTCTTT. It translates to CASRLQGATTEAFF.

The chain joins TRBV9 to TRBJ2-7, with D perhaps given as TRBD1 or TRBD2 (6 bases each). The germline gives CDR1 SGDLS, CDR2 YYNGEE. The CDR3 sequence is 13 residues long. Trimming cost V 1 base and J 5 bases, with 10 bases left between them. The CDR3 nucleotides read TGTGCCAGCAGCGTATCGGGGGCGGACGAGCAGTACTTC. This codes for CASSVSGADEQYF.

This chain joins TRBV7-9 and TRBJ2-3; no definite D call. The CDR3 sequence is 15 residues long. The germline CDR1 and CDR2 sequences are SEHNR and FQNEAQ (reference sequence). Trimming removed 5 bases from V and 1 base from J, with 13 bases in between. The CDR3 sequence is CASSHGNSRTDTQYF. CDR3 coding DNA: TGTGCCAGCAGCCACGGTAACAGCCGCACAGATACGCAGTATTTT.

This clone was seen a handful of times. The V call is TRBV7-6, the J call TRBJ2-3; 9 bases agree with TRBD1. The J segment lost 6 bases and the V segment lost 3 bases, leaving 1 base of the junction unmatched. Germline CDR1 SGHVS, CDR2 FNYEAQ. The CDR3 is 13 residues long. DNA for the CDR3: TGTGCCAGCAGCTTTGACAGGGGGGATACGCAGTATTTT. Its translation is CASSFDRGDTQYF.

The V call is TRBV7-9, the J call TRBJ2-1; D gene ambiguous. This CDR3 region has 11 residues. V was trimmed by 3 bases and J by 7 bases, leaving 4 bases between them. Germline lookup yields CDR1 SEHNR and CDR2 FQNEAQ (reference sequence). CDR3 in DNA: TGTGCCAGCAGCTTCGGGAATGAGCAGTTCTTC. This translates into CASSFGNEQFF.

This sequence joins TRBV5-1 and TRBJ2-3; D is uncertain. With 2 bases removed from V and 1 base from J, the gap between germline ends came to 8 bases. CDR1 SGHRS and CDR2 YFSETQ come from the germline V gene. The CDR3 is 14 amino acids. CDR3 DNA sequence: TGCGCCAGCAGCTTACGACAAGGCACAGATACGCAGTATTTT. Its translation: CASSLRQGTDTQYF.

This rearrangement joins TRBV19 to TRBJ1-1; a possible D gene is TRBD1 (6 bases). This CDR3 is built from 14 residues. Germline V lookup: CDR1 LNHDA, CDR2 SQIVND (reference sequence). The germline V and J ends were trimmed by 3 bases and 10 bases, with 18 bases remaining between them. CDR3 in DNA: TGTGCCAGTAGTATGACCTGGGGGCGAAACGGAGCTTTCTTT. Translating it yields CASSMTWGRNGAFF.

The chain employs TRBV5-1 and TRBJ1-2, with TRBD1 matching over 9 bases. The CDR3 loop spans 15 amino acids. CDR1 is SGHRS and CDR2 is YFSETQ in the germline V gene. The V and J ends lost 5 bases and 8 bases, in that order; junction bases with no gene match: 13. CDR3 DNA: TGCGCCAGCAGGGCAAAGGACAGGGGCCTCGACGGCTACACCTTC. It specifies CASRAKDRGLDGYTF.